Presented here are 31 T cell receptor beta chains from one specimen sequenced in a study of blood T cell repertoires in COVID-19. Measured with immunoSEQ multiplex PCR; TCRdb has only the in-frame clones, and not every one. The repertoire includes tens of thousands of clones, roughly nine tenths of them detected once, and around 17% sits in the top ten. Source material: peripheral blood. The receptor set was obtained from a woman between 55 and 75 years old with COVID-19, enrolled during active disease.

This clone appeared many times. V usage is TRBV7-3 and J usage is TRBJ2-5, with 10 positions matching TRBD2. Germline CDR1 SGHTA, CDR2 FQGTGA. V dropped 4 bases and J dropped 1; count of bases not matched to a gene: 6. The CDR3 runs 16 residues. CDR3 nucleotide sequence: TGTGCCAGCAGCTATGTAGCGGGGGGCACCCAAGAGACCCAGTACTTC. Protein: CASSYVAGGTQETQYF.

This chain connects TRBV9 to TRBJ1-6; possibly TRBD1 for D (5 bases). The CDR3 contains 16 residues. CDR1 and CDR2 (germline): SGDLS, YYNGEE. V lost 0 bases and J lost 2, with 9 bases in between. DNA for the CDR3: TGTGCCAGCAGCGTAGCGGACACCGCCTATAATTCACCCCTCCACTTT. This encodes CASSVADTAYNSPLHF. The variable domain in full, completed from reference TRBV9 and TRBJ1-6, reads DSGVTQTPKHLITATGQRVTLRCSPRSGDLSVYWYQQSLDQGLQFLIQYYNGEERAKGNILERFSAQQFPDLHSELNLSSLELGDSALYFCASSVADTAYNSPLHFGNGTRLTVT.

V and J are TRBV7-9 and TRBJ2-2; possible D gene TRBD1, 5 bases. CDR1 and CDR2 from the germline V gene are SEHNR and FQNEAQ (reference sequence). CDR3 length: 15 residues. V was shortened by 3 bases and J by 0 bases, with 8 bases between the two germline ends. CDR3 in amino acids: CASSLAGTNTGELFF. CDR3 nucleotide sequence: TGTGCCAGCAGCTTGGCAGGGACGAACACCGGGGAGCTGTTTTTT.

The chain uses TRBV7-2 and TRBJ2-5, with D possibly matching TRBD1 (5 bases). V dropped 0 bases and J dropped 5 bases, with 13 bases sitting between them. Per the germline V gene, CDR1 is SGHTA and CDR2 is FQGNSA. CDR3 size: 15 residues. CDR3 DNA: TGTGCCAGCAGCTTAGCGGGGCAGGGTCGTGAGACCCAGTACTTC. Its protein is CASSLAGQGRETQYF.

The rearrangement uses TRBV3-1 (or the pseudogene TRBV3-2) and TRBJ2-4; D is perhaps TRBD1 (6 bases). The germline V gene has CDR1 LGHDT and CDR2 YNNKEL (reference sequence). The CDR3 totals 15 residues. The V end lost 4 bases, the J end lost 2 bases, and 12 bases lay between the germline ends. The CDR3 spells CASSPTGSTKNIQYF. CDR3 bases: TGTGCCAGCAGCCCCACAGGGAGTACCAAAAACATTCAGTACTTC.

The chain has TRBV11-2 and TRBJ2-1; 11 positions match TRBD2. The trim removed 5 bases at V and 8 bases at J, leaving 5 bases unmatched. The CDR3 has 14 amino acids. Germline lookup yields CDR1 SGHAT and CDR2 FQNNGV. CDR3 DNA sequence: TGTGCCAGCAGCACTAGCGGGGGTTGGGATGAGCAGTTCTTC. Amino acid sequence: CASSTSGGWDEQFF.

The genes are TRBV7-2 and TRBJ2-3; 11 bases are a match to TRBD2. The J segment lost 2 bases and the V segment lost 1 base, leaving 8 bases of the junction unmatched. Germline CDR1 and CDR2: SGHTA and FQGNSA. The CDR3 is 18 amino acids. This CDR3 reads CASSLGLLAGGTTDTQYF. DNA for the CDR3: TGTGCCAGCAGCTTAGGGTTGTTAGCGGGGGGGACCACAGATACGCAGTATTTT.

This clone has a handful of counts. The chain has TRBV5-1 and TRBJ2-7; TRBD2 might be the D (5 bases). Germline loops: CDR1 SGHRS, CDR2 YFSETQ. The CDR3 loop spans 11 amino acids. The V gene lost 7 bases and the J gene lost 3 bases, with 8 bases spanning the gap. The CDR3 is CASRGSYEQYF. The DNA for the CDR3 is TGCGCCAGCCGGGGTAGCTACGAGCAGTACTTC.

There are a few counts of this clone. This chain uses TRBV29-1 with TRBJ2-3; D perhaps matches TRBD1 (6 bases). V lost 7 bases, J lost 2 bases, and 13 bases lay in between. CDR1 and CDR2 from the germline V gene are SQVTM and ANQGSEA. The CDR3 sequence is 13 residues long. The CDR3 reads CSGGRGFTDTQYF. The CDR3 DNA is TGCAGCGGAGGCAGGGGCTTCACAGATACGCAGTATTTT.

The chain uses TRBV7-2 and TRBJ1-3; 7 bases agree with TRBD1. J gave up 2 bases and V 5 bases, and 6 bases lay outside the gene matches. The length of the CDR3 is 15 residues. CDR1 and CDR2 (germline): SGHTA, FQGNSA. DNA for the CDR3: TGTGCCAGCAGCGTACAGACAGGGCCTGGAAACACCATATATTTT. It is translated as CASSVQTGPGNTIYF. The full variable domain, completed using reference TRBV7-2 and TRBJ1-3, is GAGVSQSPSNKVTEKGKDVELRCDPISGHTALYWYRQSLGQGLEFLIYFQGNSAPDKSGLPSDRFSAERTGGSVSTLTIQRTQQEDSAVYLCASSVQTGPGNTIYFGEGSWLTVV.

V and J are TRBV30 and TRBJ2-1; D not resolved. V gave up 3 bases and J gave up 6 bases, with 9 bases separating them. Per germline, CDR1 GTSNPN and CDR2 SVGIG (reference sequence). This CDR3 has 12 residues. This chain's CDR3 is CAWSPSGNEQFF. The CDR3 region has the DNA TGTGCCTGGAGCCCCAGTGGCAATGAGCAGTTCTTC.

This clone was observed a handful of times. The V and J genes are TRBV6-5 and TRBJ1-1; 8 bases are a match to TRBD1. The junction had 8 bases not matched to a gene; V was cut back by 5 bases and J by 6 bases. In germline, CDR1 is MNHEY, CDR2 SVGAGI. The CDR3 is 14 residues long. CDR3 DNA sequence: TGTGCCAGCAGTCCCCGCTCAGGGGGCCCTGAAGCTTTCTTT. Protein sequence: CASSPRSGGPEAFF.

The chain joins TRBV5-1 to TRBJ2-7, with 10 nucleotides matching TRBD1. Per germline, CDR1 SGHRS and CDR2 YFSETQ. This CDR3 comprises 16 residues. With 0 bases clipped from V and 7 bases from J, the junction kept 10 bases outside the gene matches. CDR3 amino acids: CASSLVWTGTGDEQYF. The DNA of the CDR3 is TGCGCCAGCAGCTTGGTGTGGACCGGGACAGGGGATGAGCAGTACTTC.

The chain recombines TRBV11-2 with TRBJ2-3; the D gene is possibly TRBD1 (5 bases). Germline CDR1 and CDR2: SGHAT and FQNNGV. Between the trimmed V and J ends, which lost 3 bases and 1 base, there was a span of 11 bases. The CDR3 spans 15 residues. CDR3 bases: TGTGCCAGCAGCTTTGACCCCAGGGGCACAGATACGCAGTATTTT. It encodes CASSFDPRGTDTQYF.

V and J are TRBV5-1 and TRBJ2-7; the D is unclear. Germline V gene lookup returns CDR1 SGHRS and CDR2 YFSETQ. The length of the CDR3 is 14 residues. V was cut by 0 bases and J by 7 bases, with 14 bases left in between. CDR3 coding DNA: TGCGCCAGCAGCTTGGTGGATAGCCGCATAGAGCAGTACTTC. The encoded protein is CASSLVDSRIEQYF.

The chain combines TRBV4-2 with TRBJ2-3; D is possibly TRBD2 (5 bases). This CDR3 contains 18 residues. The germline V gene has CDR1 LGHNA and CDR2 YNFKEQ. Trimming pared 0 bases from V and 2 bases from J, leaving 18 bases between. The CDR3 sequence: CASSQDPSGWGSTDTQYF. The CDR3 DNA sequence: TGTGCCAGCAGCCAAGATCCGTCGGGATGGGGATCCACAGATACGCAGTATTTT.

This clone was seen a single time. This sequence joins TRBV19 and TRBJ2-7; D unclear. The V gene's germline CDR1 is LNHDA and CDR2 SQIVND (reference sequence). The CDR3 spans 15 residues. Trimming left V 3 bases short and J 0 bases short, with 12 bases between. In DNA, the CDR3 is TGTGCCAGTAGTATCTCAACAGTCGGCTCCTACGAGCAGTACTTC. Its protein product is CASSISTVGSYEQYF.

The CDR3: CASSLQGLGNTIYF. The CDR3 DNA reads as TGTGCCAGCAGCTTACAGGGACTGGGGAACACCATATATTTT. V is TRBV7-8 and J is TRBJ1-3, with a possible D match to TRBD1 (5 bases). The CDR3 has 14 residues. CDR1 is SGHVS, CDR2 FQNEAQ, per germline. The V end lost 2 bases, the J end lost 7 bases, and 12 bases lay between the germline ends.

As concerns this clone: Sequence at one end of the junction differs from germline and may be a read error. The rearrangement joins TRBV7-9 to TRBJ1-5, with 7 bases aligning to TRBD1. Germline CDR1 and CDR2: SEHNR and FQNEAQ (reference sequence). CDR3 length: 14 residues. Written as DNA, the CDR3 is TGTGCCAGCAGCTCGACAGGGAGCAATCGGCCCCAGCATTTT. Translating gives CASSSTGSNRPQHF.

This clone appeared a single time. The V call is TRBV3-1 (or the pseudogene TRBV3-2), the J call TRBJ2-7, with D possibly TRBD2 on 6 matching bases. The CDR3 has 11 amino acids. CDR1 is LGHDT, CDR2 YNNKEL, per germline (reference sequence). V lost 1 base and J 12 bases, leaving 10 bases between the germline ends. The CDR3 DNA follows: TGTGCCAGCAGCCAAGTCGGGGGTCTGTACTTC. Translated, it gives CASSQVGGLYF.

The chain has TRBV6-5 and TRBJ1-3; D unclear. Trimming pared 0 bases from V and 0 bases from J, leaving 9 bases between. This CDR3 spans 16 amino acids. Germline V CDR1 and CDR2: MNHEY, SVGAGI. The DNA for the CDR3 is TGTGCCAGCAGTTACTCTGGCCGATACTCTGGAAACACCATATATTTT. Its protein is CASSYSGRYSGNTIYF.

The J gene is TRBJ2-1, the V gene TRBV9; 9 bases map to TRBD1. Germline-derived CDR1 and CDR2 are SGDLS and YYNGEE. After removal of 0 bases from V and 7 bases from J, the junction contained 8 bases not matched to a gene. The CDR3 runs 16 residues. The DNA of the CDR3 is TGTGCCAGCAGCGTAGGAGCCGGGACAGGGTGGAATGAGCAGTTCTTC. It codes for CASSVGAGTGWNEQFF.

As DNA, the CDR3 is TGTGCCAGCAGTTTGGGGTACAGGGGGAGCCATGAGCAGTTCTTC. It is translated as CASSLGYRGSHEQFF. The chain carries TRBV28 and TRBJ2-1; 8 positions agree with TRBD1. Trimming cost V 3 bases and J 8 bases; bases outside gene matches: 9. Germline V CDR1 and CDR2: MDHEN, SYDVKM. This CDR3 contains 15 residues.

In this sample, this clone turned up a few times. V and J are TRBV7-3 and TRBJ1-3, with D hard to call. Trimming shortened V by 6 bases and J by 4 bases, and 13 bases separated the two germline ends. CDR1 SGHTA and CDR2 FQGTGA come from the germline V gene. The CDR3 consists of 14 residues. The CDR3 coding sequence is TGTGCCAGCAGTCCGACCGGGATGGGAAACACCATATATTTT. This translates into CASSPTGMGNTIYF.

The chain is built from TRBV24-1 and TRBJ2-7; tentative D call: TRBD1 (5 bases). The CDR3 spans 12 residues. The germline V and J ends were trimmed by 5 bases and 4 bases, with 8 bases remaining between them. Germline lookup yields CDR1 KGHDR and CDR2 SFDVKD. The CDR3 loop reads CATSGAGYEQYF. The CDR3 region has the DNA TGTGCCACCAGTGGGGCAGGGTACGAGCAGTACTTC.

This clone has a handful of counts. The rearrangement uses TRBV3-1 (or the pseudogene TRBV3-2) and TRBJ1-2; D not resolved. Trimming removed 1 base from V and 4 bases from J, with 10 bases in between. CDR1 LGHDT and CDR2 YNNKEL come from the germline V gene (reference sequence). The CDR3 runs to 14 residues. This CDR3 reads CASSQGSAVYGYTF. The DNA for the CDR3 is TGTGCCAGCAGCCAAGGGTCGGCGGTCTATGGCTACACCTTC.

This clone was detected a few times. The chain is built from TRBV12-3 or TRBV12-4 and TRBJ2-5; D is undetermined. This CDR3 has 13 residues. Deletions cut 6 bases from V and 4 bases from J, with 12 bases between. This CDR3 is CASSSGFGETQYF. CDR3 nucleotide sequence: TGTGCCAGCAGCAGTGGCTTTGGAGAGACCCAGTACTTC.

This clone was found once. The rearrangement uses TRBV7-2 and TRBJ2-7; 12 bases map to TRBD1. This CDR3 comprises 14 residues. The V gene end was trimmed by 3 bases and the J gene end by 6 bases; junction bases not matched to a gene: 3. Germline values: CDR1 SGHTA, CDR2 FQGNSA. This CDR3 reads CASSFGTGGIEQYF. Here the CDR3 DNA reads TGTGCCAGCAGCTTCGGGACAGGGGGCATCGAGCAGTACTTC.

This clone appeared a few times. The J gene is TRBJ2-7, the V gene TRBV5-4; a possible D gene is TRBD2 (6 bases). Germline V gives CDR1 SGHNT, CDR2 YYREEE (reference sequence). V lost 5 bases and J lost 2, with 17 bases in between. The CDR3 runs 15 residues. CDR3 in amino acids: CASSPGRGPTYEQYF. The CDR3 DNA follows: TGTGCCAGCAGTCCGGGGCGGGGCCCGACCTACGAGCAGTACTTC.

This clone was counted a single time. The J gene is TRBJ1-2, the V gene TRBV7-2; TRBD1 matches 7 bases. V trimming: 5 bases; J trimming: 8 bases; junction bases outside the gene matches: 17. CDR3 length: 16 amino acids. CDR1 and CDR2 from the germline V gene are SGHTA and FQGNSA. The CDR3 here is CASSLYPPTGTWGYTF. CDR3 DNA sequence: TGTGCCAGCAGCCTCTACCCGCCGACAGGGACTTGGGGCTACACCTTC.

This clone appeared once. The chain's CDR3 is CASSEGGGTGRFSVYEQYF. As DNA, the CDR3 is TGTGCCAGCAGTGAAGGGGGGGGGACAGGGCGCTTTTCGGTCTACGAGCAGTACTTC. The chain joins TRBV6-1 to TRBJ2-7; 9 bases match TRBD1. J gave up 3 bases and V 1 base, and 16 bases lay outside the gene matches. The CDR3 runs to 19 residues. Germline V gene lookup returns CDR1 MNHNS and CDR2 SASEGT.